This record covers a single TCR beta chain. Its antigen is not yet known. Base qualities are not at hand, and no much larger clone is one base apart. Explained via the paper, the time point label denotes: about 28 days (+/-7) after the second vaccine dose. AZD1222 recipients with second doses at about 4 weeks or about 12 weeks were pooled, because spike-specific TCR depth and breadth did not differ between schedules. Vaccinee samples came from UK trials COV001 and COV002, including a single-blind randomized controlled phase 2/3 trial of AZD1222 (ChAdOx1 nCoV-19) in healthy adults. Trial participant PBMC samples were collected at day 0 and day 28 after the second dose for TCRbeta chain sequencing. For this chain, trimming is 4 bases at the V end and 5 bases at the J end, and the number of junction bases without a gene match is 11. CDR1 and CDR2, per the germline V gene, are MGHRA and YSYEKL. From its cysteine to its phenylalanine, the CDR3 spans 15 amino acids. The retained sequence is limited to the CDR3, 45 bases, with the frame set at the first base.

The CDR3 regions of human TCRbeta chains were analyzed by immunosequencing. As for the authors' bioinformatics: TCRs in the repertoires were matched against a reference library of SARS-CoV-2-specific TCRs that had been generated with the MIRA antigen-specificity platform. Breadth was defined as the fraction of unique TCRs that were SARS-CoV-2-associated. Depth was defined as the fraction of total T cells that were SARS-CoV-2-associated. Using the MIRA data, each spike-specific TCR was assigned both to the spike region to which the TCR was reactive and to a CD4 or CD8 class. Log10-transformed breadth and depth values were compared by one-way ANOVA with Sidak's multiple comparisons tests. Drawn from immuneACCESS, this table holds only the in-frame rearrangements with V and J called that TCRdb kept. Clones are partly lost; checked studies trace under half to an unresolved V gene and leave the rest unexplained. D and trimming were read from the DNA, whereas the V and J calls and clone size are those reported in that table. In all, the sample holds about 180,000 clones, and around 89% of those were seen once. Jointly, the top ten make up around 26% of the sample.

The data belong to a study of T cell responses to AZD1222 COVID-19 vaccine (TCRdb year 2021). For the study in its entirety: A total of under 250 trial participants underwent TCR sequencing, of whom roughly 210 had received two doses of AZD1222 and about 26 had received two doses of the MenACWY control vaccine. Enrollment into the trials was organized by age into subgroups of 18-55, 56-69 and 70-plus years, and those subgroups contained approximately 160, 26 and 62 TCR-sequenced participants, respectively. Study-wide findings and limitations: A significant rise in spike-specific TCR breadth and depth was observed after two AZD1222 doses relative to day 0 and relative to MenACWY recipients. Only a handful of AZD1222 recipients were SARS-CoV-2 seropositive at baseline, limiting conclusions about previously exposed vaccinees. Vaccine-associated CD4 TCRs spanned the whole spike protein, with dominant responses in regions 160-218 and 743-854. In the small 56-69-year group, the increase in depth fell short of significance, most likely because of low power. No day 14 peak-response samples were available, so repertoires were characterized only after the peak T cell response. Most participants were white British and females outnumbered males, and the authors suggested that clonal diversity may have been underestimated. Reportedly, close to half of the unique spike-specific TCRs recognized epitopes lying outside the regions that are mutated in the B.1.351 and B.1.1.7 variants.

This receptor was identified in an adult who received the AZD1222 COVID-19 vaccine. The source material was peripheral blood, sampled 28 days after the second AZD1222 dose. The chain joins TRBV4-1 to TRBJ2-7; 7 junctional bases match TRBD2. The nucleotide sequence is TGCGCCAGCAGCCCCCTCCCGGGAGGCTGGAACGAGCAGTACTTC. It translates to CASSPLPGGWNEQYF.